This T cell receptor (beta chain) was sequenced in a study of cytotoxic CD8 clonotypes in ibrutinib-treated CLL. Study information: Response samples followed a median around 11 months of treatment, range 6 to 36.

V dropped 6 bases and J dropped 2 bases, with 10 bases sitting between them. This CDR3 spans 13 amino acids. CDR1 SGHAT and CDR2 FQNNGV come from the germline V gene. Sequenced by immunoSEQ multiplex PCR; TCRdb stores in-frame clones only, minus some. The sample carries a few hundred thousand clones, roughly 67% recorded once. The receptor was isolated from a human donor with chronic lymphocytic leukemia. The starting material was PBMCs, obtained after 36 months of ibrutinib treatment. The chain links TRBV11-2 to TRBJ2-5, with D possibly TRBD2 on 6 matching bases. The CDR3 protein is CASSRTTQETQYF. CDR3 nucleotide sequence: TGTGCCAGCAGTCGGACTACTCAAGAGACCCAGTACTTC.